Listed below are T cell receptor beta chains from one sample, sequenced in a study of human CD4 T cells and Enterobacteriaceae. Method: immunoSEQ multiplex PCR; TCRdb's copy keeps in-frame clones and lacks some. The profile shows 25,000 to 30,000 clones, 80% to 90% of them singletons. Material: memory CD4+ T cells from blood. Source of these receptors: a human donor in good health. Each CDR3 is given with its conserved first and last residue. The D gene is left open where the match is weak. Clone size is stated in some rows and not others, as once, few, many or a class when expanded.

-,13,TRBJ1-2,TRBV27,-,CASSRERNYGYTF,TGTGCCAGCAGTAGGGAAAGGAACTATGGCTACACCTTC
TRBD1,14,TRBJ1-2,TRBV2,-,CASSATGANYGYTF,TGTGCCAGCAGTGCCACAGGGGCCAACTATGGCTACACCTTC
-,13,TRBJ2-1,TRBV19,-,CASSMNSYNEQFF,TGTGCCAGTAGTATGAACAGTTACAATGAGCAGTTCTTC
-,11,TRBJ2-7,TRBV28,-,CAIQGQREQYF,TGTGCCATCCAGGGTCAACGCGAGCAGTACTTC
-,12,TRBJ2-1,TRBV11-2,-,CASSLSRREQFF,TGTGCCAGCAGCTTAAGTCGTCGTGAGCAGTTCTTC
-,16,TRBJ2-1,TRBV19,-,CASSLRVVGGANEQFF,TGTGCCAGTAGCCTCCGGGTTGTAGGGGGAGCTAATGAGCAGTTCTTC
-,15,TRBJ2-1,TRBV5-1,-,CASSLGGNNYNEQFF,TGCGCCAGCAGCTTAGGTGGGAATAACTACAATGAGCAGTTCTTC
TRBD2,20,TRBJ2-2,TRBV19,once,CASSTYELAGATSNTGELFF,TGTGCCAGTAGTACTTACGAACTAGCGGGGGCGACCTCGAACACCGGGGAGCTGTTTTTT
TRBD2,16,TRBJ2-5,TRBV4-1,-,CASSPRLAGGRETQYF,TGCGCCAGCAGCCCGCGACTAGCGGGGGGGAGGGAGACCCAGTACTTC
-,13,TRBJ1-2,TRBV30,few,CAWSRQINYGYTF,TGTGCCTGGAGTCGACAGATTAACTATGGCTACACCTTC
-,13,TRBJ1-4,TRBV15,few,CATSRAPYEKLFF,TGTGCCACCAGCAGGGCTCCCTACGAAAAACTGTTTTTT
-,14,TRBJ2-1,TRBV28,few,CASSSSDRGDEQFF,-
TRBD1,11,TRBJ2-5,TRBV2,-,CASSVQGAQYF,TGTGCCAGCAGTGTTCAGGGGGCCCAGTACTTC
TRBD2,17,TRBJ2-2,TRBV4-2,-,CASSHPLAGGPAGELFF,TGTGCCAGCAGCCACCCACTAGCGGGAGGGCCCGCAGGGGAGCTGTTTTTT
-,13,TRBJ1-4,TRBV5-1,-,CASSLGSGGKLFF,TGCGCCAGCAGCTTGGGTAGTGGAGGAAAACTGTTTTTT
-,12,TRBJ1-2,TRBV30,once,CAWSVTPSGYTF,TGTGCCTGGAGTGTGACCCCCAGCGGCTACACCTTC
TRBD1,16,TRBJ2-3,TRBV7-9,-,CASSLALGGSTDTQYF,TGTGCCAGCAGCTTAGCGCTAGGGGGCAGCACAGATACGCAGTATTTT
TRBD1,16,TRBJ1-1,TRBV28,-,CASRTSPGTGDTEAFF,TGTGCCAGCAGAACCTCCCCCGGGACAGGGGACACTGAAGCTTTCTTT
-,15,TRBJ2-1,TRBV11-3,-,CASSHQGIVGFEQFF,TGTGCCAGCAGCCATCAAGGTATAGTAGGTTTTGAGCAGTTCTTC
-,14,TRBJ2-5,TRBV6-5,-,CASRGTGWRETQYF,TGTGCCAGCAGGGGGACGGGGTGGAGGGAGACCCAGTACTTC
TRBD2,16,TRBJ2-7,TRBV6-5,once,CASSYGTSGSIYEQYF,TGTGCCAGCAGTTACGGGACTAGCGGGAGTATCTACGAGCAGTACTTC
-,15,TRBJ2-7,TRBV27,-,CASRRGGRQANEQYF,TGTGCCAGCAGGAGGGGTGGACGCCAGGCAAACGAGCAGTACTTC
TRBD2,16,TRBJ2-2,TRBV5-4,-,CASSPQRAAGGGELFF,TGTGCCAGCAGCCCACAGCGCGCAGCGGGGGGAGGGGAGCTGTTTTTT
-,15,TRBJ1-2,TRBV6-4,-,CASSDSSGDWWGYTF,TGTGCCAGCAGTGACTCGAGCGGGGACTGGTGGGGCTACACCTTC
TRBD1,16,TRBJ2-2,TRBV9,-,CASSVVATGGTGELFF,TGTGCCAGCAGCGTAGTAGCCACAGGGGGCACCGGGGAGCTGTTTTTT
-,14,TRBJ1-4,TRBV29-1,-,CSVEGGSTNEKLFF,TGCAGCGTTGAAGGGGGGTCAACTAATGAAAAACTGTTTTTT
TRBD1,14,TRBJ2-7,TRBV6-5,-,CACRRGGQGIEQYF,TGTGCCTGTCGCCGGGGGGGACAGGGGATCGAGCAGTACTTC
TRBD1,15,TRBJ1-6,TRBV11-2,-,CASSVGGQGYSPLHF,TGTGCCAGCAGCGTAGGGGGACAGGGTTATTCACCCCTCCACTTT
-,16,TRBJ2-2,TRBV18,-,CASSPSAGVNTGELFF,TGTGCCAGCTCACCATCGGCAGGGGTGAACACCGGGGAGCTGTTTTTT
-,16,TRBJ2-7,TRBV6-6,-,CASSYSLASLASEQYF,TGTGCCAGCAGTTACTCGTTGGCTAGCCTCGCGAGCGAGCAGTACTTC
-,14,TRBJ1-6,TRBV6-5,-,CASSYSKAGSPLHF,TGTGCCAGCAGTTACTCGAAGGCCGGTTCACCCCTCCACTTT
-,15,TRBJ2-1,TRBV27,-,CASSGTPRAYNEQFF,TGTGCCAGCAGCGGAACTCCTCGGGCTTACAATGAGCAGTTCTTC
-,13,TRBJ1-2,TRBV9,-,CASSVAAGEGYTF,TGTGCCAGCAGCGTTGCCGCAGGGGAGGGCTACACCTTC
-,12,TRBJ2-5,TRBV29-1,-,CSVRTDQETQYF,TGCAGCGTAAGGACAGACCAAGAGACCCAGTACTTC
-,12,TRBJ2-3,TRBV5-8,once,CASSLWADTQYF,TGTGCCAGCAGCTTGTGGGCAGATACGCAGTATTTT
-,13,TRBJ2-5,TRBV6-4,-,CASSAGMQETQYF,TGTGCCAGCAGTGCAGGGATGCAAGAGACCCAGTACTTC
-,15,TRBJ2-1,TRBV10-1,-,CASSEVFGLGNEQFF,TGCGCCAGCAGTGAGGTTTTTGGGTTGGGGAATGAGCAGTTCTTC
TRBD2,14,TRBJ2-3,TRBV28,-,CASTPLGGADTQYF,TGTGCCAGCACCCCCTTGGGGGGGGCAGATACGCAGTATTTT
TRBD2,15,TRBJ2-5,TRBV7-2,-,CASSLLGLAGETQYF,TGTGCCAGCAGCTTACTCGGACTAGCGGGAGAGACCCAGTACTTC
TRBD1,15,TRBJ2-7,TRBV7-2,-,CASSLKGDSSYEQYF,TGTGCCAGCAGCTTAAAAGGGGACAGCTCCTACGAGCAGTACTTC
-,14,TRBJ2-3,TRBV28,-,CASRKGHQTDTQYF,TGTGCCAGCAGAAAGGGACATCAGACAGATACGCAGTATTTT
-,15,TRBJ1-2,TRBV27,-,CASTVRVGPGYGYTF,TGTGCCAGCACCGTGAGAGTTGGCCCTGGCTATGGCTACACCTTC
TRBD1,18,TRBJ2-1,TRBV6-4,-,CASSTRDRGLPHSNEQFF,TGTGCCAGCAGTACCCGGGACAGGGGCCTGCCTCACAGCAATGAGCAGTTCTTC
-,17,TRBJ1-3,TRBV7-9,-,CASSREITVLLGNTIYF,TGTGCCAGCAGCCGCGAAATTACGGTACTCCTCGGAAACACCATATATTTT
-,13,TRBJ1-1,TRBV2,-,CASKGGRGTGAFF,TGTGCCAGCAAGGGGGGCCGCGGCACGGGAGCTTTCTTT
TRBD1,18,TRBJ2-7,TRBV5-1,-,CASSLGTGRAFTSYEQYF,TGCGCCAGCAGCTTGGGGACAGGGCGCGCTTTTACTTCCTACGAGCAGTACTTC
TRBD2,16,TRBJ2-5,TRBV5-1,-,CASSFLGTTVSETQYF,TGCGCCAGCAGCTTCCTAGGGACTACGGTTTCGGAGACCCAGTACTTC
TRBD1,15,TRBJ1-1,TRBV19,-,CASSPRGDSNTEAFF,TGTGCCAGTAGTCCAAGAGGGGACAGTAACACTGAAGCTTTCTTT
-,14,TRBJ2-7,TRBV5-1,-,CASSLQDGTYEQYF,TGCGCCAGCAGTCTTCAGGACGGTACCTACGAGCAGTACTTC
-,13,TRBJ2-3,TRBV30,-,CAWSIGATDTQYF,TGTGCCTGGAGTATCGGGGCCACAGATACGCAGTATTTT
TRBD1,14,TRBJ2-7,TRBV5-1,-,CASSRQGSTSEQYF,TGCGCCAGCAGCCGACAGGGGTCCACGTCAGAGCAGTACTTC
-,15,TRBJ1-1,TRBV10-3,-,CAISGVGSSGTEAFF,TGTGCCATCAGTGGGGTCGGCTCTTCGGGCACTGAAGCTTTCTTT
TRBD2,17,TRBJ2-7,TRBV27,-,CASSRRGTSGSSYEQYF,TGTGCCAGCAGCCGCAGGGGTACTAGCGGGTCCTCCTACGAGCAGTACTTC
-,16,TRBJ1-1,TRBV7-8,-,CASSLDQGRMNTEAFF,TGTGCCAGCAGCTTAGACCAGGGAAGGATGAACACTGAAGCTTTCTTT